These 4 T cell receptor beta chains came from one sample sequenced in a study of T cell responses to AZD1222 COVID-19 vaccine. TCRdb's copy holds only in-frame clones and misses some; the assay was immunoSEQ multiplex PCR. Here the sample spans roughly 130,000 clones, 80% to 90% being singletons. The starting material was peripheral blood, obtained on day 0 of AZD1222 vaccination. The receptors originated from an adult in good health.

The chain couples TRBV7-2 to TRBJ2-7; no clear D gene. Germline V gene lookup returns CDR1 SGHTA and CDR2 FQGNSA. V dropped 1 base and J dropped 2 bases, with 6 bases sitting between them. The CDR3 consists of 13 residues. Written as DNA, the CDR3 is TGTGCCAGCAGCTTAGAGGGTGCCTACGAGCAGTACTTC. This codes for CASSLEGAYEQYF. The whole variable domain, remainder taken from reference TRBV7-2 and TRBJ2-7, is GAGVSQSPSNKVTEKGKDVELRCDPISGHTALYWYRQSLGQGLEFLIYFQGNSAPDKSGLPSDRFSAERTGGSVSTLTIQRTQQEDSAVYLCASSLEGAYEQYFGPGTRLTVT.

The gene calls are TRBV19 and TRBJ1-5; D is perhaps TRBD1 (5 bases). Germline CDR1 and CDR2: LNHDA and SQIVND (reference sequence). The V end was cut by 5 bases, the J end by 4 bases, with 9 bases between. The CDR3 is made up of 13 amino acids. CDR3 sequence: CASSAGMNQPQHF. DNA of the CDR3: TGTGCCAGTAGTGCAGGGATGAATCAGCCCCAGCATTTT. Variable domain in full (rest from reference TRBV19 and TRBJ1-5): DGGITQSPKYLFRKEGQNVTLSCEQNLNHDAMYWYRQDPGQGLRLIYYSQIVNDFQKGDIAEGYSVSREKKESFPLTVTSAQKNPTAFYLCASSAGMNQPQHFGDGTRLSIL.

V and J are TRBV14 and TRBJ1-1, with D tentatively TRBD1 (5 bases). Germline V gene lookup returns CDR1 SGHDN and CDR2 FVKESK. V was cut by 1 base and J by 6 bases, with 15 bases left in between. The CDR3 consists of 15 residues. The CDR3 DNA reads as TGTGCCAGCAGCCAAGGGGAGGGGCGGTTGCCTGAAGCTTTCTTT. It is translated as CASSQGEGRLPEAFF.

The CDR3: CAWSPSKTQYF. CDR3 nucleotide sequence: TGTGCCTGGAGCCCTTCAAAGACCCAGTACTTC. This chain connects TRBV30 to TRBJ2-5; D unclear. Trimming took 3 bases from V and 6 from J, leaving 8 bases between them. Germline loops: CDR1 GTSNPN, CDR2 SVGIG (reference sequence). The CDR3 is 11 residues long.